The 2 T cell receptor beta chains below were found in one sample sequenced in a study of cytomegalovirus exposure and HLA in healthy donors. PCR involved 60 Vbeta and 13 Jbeta primers. TCRdb's copy holds only in-frame clones and misses some; the assay was immunoSEQ multiplex PCR. The sample records 150,000 to 200,000 clones, 9.5% to 15% being singletons. Sequencing used PBMCs. The receptors stem from a man aged 50 or older in good health and CMV-seropositive.

The chain uses TRBV7-6 and TRBJ2-1, with D maybe TRBD2 (8 bases). The CDR3 extends over 16 amino acids. Germline V gives CDR1 SGHVS, CDR2 FNYEAQ. V was trimmed by 5 bases and J by 4 bases, leaving 18 bases between them. CDR3 nucleotides: TGTGCCAGCAGCCACGGGGGGGACAGAATTTACAATGAGCAGTTCTTC. Its protein product is CASSHGGDRIYNEQFF. The full variable domain, rest sourced from reference TRBV7-6 and TRBJ2-1, is GAGVSQSPRYKVTKRGQDVALRCDPISGHVSLYWYRQALGQGPEFLTYFNYEAQQDKSGLPNDRFSAERPEGSISTLTIQRTEQRDSAMYRCASSHGGDRIYNEQFFGPGTRLTVL.

The chain carries TRBV9 and TRBJ2-5, with D possibly matching TRBD2 (7 bases). The CDR3 spans 17 residues. Germline V gene data show CDR1 as SGDLS and CDR2 as YYNGEE. V lost 6 bases and J 2 bases, leaving 23 bases between the germline ends. The CDR3 nucleotides are TGTGCCAGCATCTTCCCTAGGGGGGGCCGAGATCAAGAGACCCAGTACTTC. It translates to CASIFPRGGRDQETQYF. Based on the CDR3 plus reference TRBV9 and TRBJ2-5, the full variable domain is DSGVTQTPKHLITATGQRVTLRCSPRSGDLSVYWYQQSLDQGLQFLIQYYNGEERAKGNILERFSAQQFPDLHSELNLSSLELGDSALYFCASIFPRGGRDQETQYFGPGTRLLVL.